The 8 T cell receptor beta chains below come from one sample, sequenced in a study of control samples from healthy donors and cancer patients. Produced via immunoSEQ multiplex PCR; TCRdb's table is partial and in-frame only. Of about 180,000 clones listed, roughly 89% are singletons. Material: blood. These TCRs come from a woman aged 45-65 years in good health.

The chain couples TRBV7-2 to TRBJ1-6, with D hard to call. Germline assignment: CDR1 SGHTA and CDR2 FQGNSA. The CDR3 loop spans 13 amino acids. Trimming cost V 0 bases and J 6 bases, with 3 bases left between them. The CDR3 DNA is TGTGCCAGCAGCTTAGCGGTTAATTCACCCCTCCACTTT. Translated: CASSLAVNSPLHF.

Remarks on this clone: This specimen includes other DNA sequences encoding the same CDR3. V and J are TRBV9 and TRBJ1-3, with D perhaps matching TRBD1 (5 bases). The germline gives CDR1 SGDLS, CDR2 YYNGEE. The CDR3 length is 15 residues. V lost 0 bases, J lost 0 bases, and 7 bases lay in between. The DNA of the CDR3 is TGTGCCAGCAGCGTAGAGGGGAGCTCTGGAAACACCATATATTTT. Protein product: CASSVEGSSGNTIYF.

This rearrangement joins TRBV7-7 to TRBJ2-2; unclear D gene. From germline, CDR1 is SSHAT and CDR2 FNYEAQ (reference sequence). The CDR3 consists of 14 residues. V gave up 5 bases and J gave up 4 bases, with 11 bases separating them. This CDR3 is CASSPSPSTGELFF. The CDR3, as DNA: TGTGCCAGCAGCCCCAGCCCGAGCACCGGGGAGCTGTTTTTT.

The CDR3 spells CASSSTGQGSPLHF. The CDR3, as DNA: TGTGCCAGCAGCTCGACAGGGCAAGGTTCACCCCTCCACTTT. V and J are TRBV6-4 and TRBJ1-6; 7 bases fit TRBD1. The CDR3 length is 14 residues. The germline gives CDR1 MRHNA, CDR2 SNTAGT. Trimming at V came to 6 bases and at J to 9 bases, leaving 8 bases not matched to a gene.

The chain has TRBV7-3 and TRBJ1-1; D might be TRBD1 (5 bases). The CDR3 extends over 15 amino acids. V was cut by 3 bases and J by 5 bases, with 16 bases left in between. Germline CDR1 and CDR2: SGHTA and FQGTGA. Written as DNA, the CDR3 is TGTGCCAGCAGCTTTAGTAGGGGCATGGGGACTGAAGCTTTCTTT. This codes for CASSFSRGMGTEAFF.

Only a few counts were recorded for this clone. The CDR3 bases are TGTGCCTGCGGGACAGGGAGTAATCAGCCCCAGCATTTT. Its protein is CACGTGSNQPQHF. This chain uses TRBV30 with TRBJ1-5, with TRBD1 identical over 9 bases. The CDR3 spans 13 residues. Losses at the gene ends were 6 bases for V and 4 bases for J; bases not matched to a gene: 4. CDR1 is GTSNPN, CDR2 SVGIG, per germline (reference sequence).

The chain employs TRBV6-5 and TRBJ2-5; 7 bases match TRBD2. CDR1 is MNHEY and CDR2 is SVGAGI in the germline V gene. With V trimmed by 1 base and J by 3 bases, 8 bases remained unmatched. The CDR3 is made up of 16 amino acids. The CDR3 sequence: CASSYYGRKIEETQYF. The CDR3 nucleotides read TGTGCCAGCAGTTACTACGGGAGGAAAATAGAAGAGACCCAGTACTTC.

Written as DNA, the CDR3 is TGCGCCAGCAGCCAAGATCCCACCCAACAGGGGCGGAACACAGATACGCAGTATTTT. This sequence encodes CASSQDPTQQGRNTDTQYF. The genes are TRBV4-1 and TRBJ2-3, with 7 bases lining up with TRBD1. The CDR3 sequence is 19 residues long. J lost 2 bases, V lost 0 bases, and 14 bases had no gene match. Germline V gene lookup returns CDR1 MGHRA and CDR2 YSYEKL.